The clone carrying this TCR beta chain was counted once. CDR3 length: 14 amino acids. Germline lookup yields CDR1 LNHNV and CDR2 YYDKDF (reference sequence). V was pared by 3 bases and J by 4 bases, with 12 bases between. These data are taken from a study of Graves' ophthalmopathy and Graves' hyperthyroidism. PBMCs were isolated from a roughly 9 ml sample of fresh peripheral blood. RNA transcripts were the template, and TCR beta CDR3 regions were amplified from them. Amplification began with first-round RT-PCR using HTBI primers, then second-round multiplex PCR was performed. TCRdb passed the multiplex PCR reads through MiXCR, listing each CDR3 protein once. The sample lists hundreds of thousands of distinct CDR3 sequences; about 41% were seen once.

This receptor was taken from an adult man with Graves' ophthalmopathy. V is TRBV15 and J is TRBJ2-5; D possibly corresponds to TRBD2 (5 bases). Sequenced sample: peripheral blood. This chain's CDR3 is CATSSTGITETQYF. The DNA of the CDR3 is TGTGCCACCAGCAGTACCGGGATTACAGAGACCCAGTACTTC.